The 25 T cell receptor beta chains given below trace back to one sample, sequenced in a study of cytomegalovirus exposure and HLA in healthy donors. This PCR relied on a set of 60 Vbeta primers and 13 Jbeta primers. Sequencing was performed with immunoSEQ multiplex PCR; in TCRdb, only in-frame clones are kept and a portion is missing. This table holds 75,000 to 95,000 clones. The sequenced sample consisted of PBMCs. These receptors were obtained from a woman aged 55 to 70 in good health and CMV-seronegative.

This sequence joins TRBV14 and TRBJ1-1; D not resolved. Germline CDR1 SGHDN, CDR2 FVKESK. V lost 8 bases and J lost 2, with 12 bases in between. The CDR3 length is 13 residues. The CDR3 bases are TGTGCCAGCCGACGACGGGATAACACTGAAGCTTTCTTT. Translation gives CASRRRDNTEAFF.

The chain uses TRBV28 and TRBJ1-2; the D is unclear. CDR3 size: 15 residues. The V end was cut by 8 bases, the J end by 1 base, with 17 bases between. Per the germline V gene, CDR1 is MDHEN and CDR2 is SYDVKM. The chain's CDR3 is CASHPASWSNYGYTF. The CDR3 DNA reads as TGTGCCAGCCACCCGGCCTCCTGGAGTAACTATGGCTACACCTTC.

The rearrangement joins TRBV7-2 to TRBJ1-2, with a weak D call TRBD1 (6 bases). The length of the CDR3 is 13 residues. Trimming removed 11 bases at V and 4 bases at J, with 17 bases between. Germline CDR1 and CDR2: SGHTA and FQGNSA. CDR3 nucleotides: TGTGCCGGAAAATCAGGGGTTATCTATGGCTACACCTTC. This codes for CAGKSGVIYGYTF. The variable domain in full, with the rest retrieved from reference TRBV7-2 and TRBJ1-2, is GAGVSQSPSNKVTEKGKDVELRCDPISGHTALYWYRQSLGQGLEFLIYFQGNSAPDKSGLPSDRFSAERTGGSVSTLTIQRTQQEDSAVYLCAGKSGVIYGYTFGSGTRLTVV.

The V and J genes are TRBV19 and TRBJ1-4; weak D call: TRBD1 (6 bases). The V end lost 5 bases, the J end lost 3 bases, and 13 bases lay between the germline ends. Germline V gene lookup returns CDR1 LNHDA and CDR2 SQIVND (reference sequence). The CDR3 has 15 residues. CDR3 in DNA: TGTGCCAGTAGTTTTCGGACAGCGGCTAATGAAAAACTGTTTTTT. Translating gives CASSFRTAANEKLFF.

The chain is built from TRBV9 and TRBJ1-1, with 9 positions matching TRBD1. J was trimmed by 4 bases and V by 0 bases; bases with no gene match: 16. CDR3 size: 19 residues. Germline CDR1 and CDR2: SGDLS and YYNGEE. The CDR3 nucleotides read TGTGCCAGCAGCGTAGGAACCGGGACAGGGCTAGGAGGTAGCACTGAAGCTTTCTTT. Amino acid sequence: CASSVGTGTGLGGSTEAFF.

The V and J genes are TRBV7-9 and TRBJ2-1; 7 bases fit TRBD2. Per the germline V gene, CDR1 is SEHNR and CDR2 is FQNEAQ (reference sequence). V lost 3 bases and J lost 3; bases outside the gene matches: 5. CDR3 length: 15 amino acids. The CDR3 sequence is CASSLSSGRYNEQFF. CDR3 sequence (DNA): TGTGCCAGCAGCTTGTCTAGCGGACGCTACAATGAGCAGTTCTTC.

J is TRBJ1-2 and V is TRBV6-4; TRBD1 matches 9 bases. This CDR3 is built from 12 residues. Trimming at V came to 10 bases and at J to 7 bases, leaving 7 bases not matched to a gene. Germline V gene sequence: CDR1 MRHNA, CDR2 SNTAGT. CDR3 coding DNA: TGTGCCACCATGGGGACAGGGACTGGCTACACCTTC. Protein product: CATMGTGTGYTF.

This chain joins TRBV7-8 and TRBJ2-1; D call uncertain. Looked up from germline, CDR1 is SGHVS and CDR2 is FQNEAQ. V lost 8 bases and J lost 3, with 14 bases in between. The CDR3 contains 14 residues. The CDR3 coding sequence is TGTGCCAGCTTTTACTCCCGGGTCTACAATGAGCAGTTCTTC. Protein sequence: CASFYSRVYNEQFF.

The chain recombines TRBV6-1 with TRBJ2-7; perhaps TRBD1 as D (5 bases). This CDR3 region has 14 residues. The ends were cut back, 1 base at V and 3 bases at J, with 10 bases in the middle. The germline CDR1 and CDR2 sequences are MNHNS and SASEGT. The CDR3, as DNA: TGTGCCAGCAGTGAAGGGGGCAATCTCTACGAGCAGTACTTC. The encoded protein is CASSEGGNLYEQYF.

This sequence joins TRBV11-2 and TRBJ2-2; possibly TRBD1 for D (6 bases). The germline V and J ends were trimmed by 1 base and 2 bases, with 11 bases remaining between them. The CDR3 sequence is 16 residues long. Germline V gene sequence: CDR1 SGHAT, CDR2 FQNNGV. CDR3 sequence reads: CASSLAGRGNTGELFF. The CDR3 nucleotides are TGTGCCAGCAGCTTAGCAGGCAGGGGTAACACCGGGGAGCTGTTTTTT.

For this clone: In the same sample, other DNA sequences code for this CDR3. The chain is built from TRBV28 and TRBJ2-7; no clear D gene. The CDR3 has 12 amino acids. Trimming took 2 bases from V and 3 from J, leaving 5 bases between them. Germline-derived CDR1 and CDR2 are MDHEN and SYDVKM. In nucleotides, the CDR3 is TGTGCCAGCAGTTTAGCAGGCTACGAGCAGTACTTC. Translated: CASSLAGYEQYF.

The V gene is TRBV28, the J gene TRBJ2-7, with 9 bases lining up with TRBD2. Per the germline V gene, CDR1 is MDHEN and CDR2 is SYDVKM. Trimming cost V 6 bases and J 4 bases; bases outside gene matches: 10. This CDR3 is built from 15 residues. The CDR3 loop reads CASSRSVAGVYEQYF. DNA of the CDR3: TGTGCCAGCAGCCGCAGCGTAGCGGGGGTATACGAGCAGTACTTC.

This sequence joins TRBV29-1 and TRBJ1-2; TRBD1 aligns across 9 bases. Germline CDR1 and CDR2: SQVTM and ANQGSEA. This CDR3 has 12 amino acids. CDR3 sequence reads: CGADRGFYGYTF. The DNA of the CDR3 is TGCGGCGCGGACAGGGGTTTTTATGGCTACACCTTC.

This sequence joins TRBV5-1 and TRBJ2-2; D is undetermined. CDR3 length: 15 amino acids. Looked up from germline, CDR1 is SGHRS and CDR2 is YFSETQ. The V end lost 4 bases, the J end lost 4 bases, and 14 bases lay between the germline ends. The CDR3 reads CASSDERKGTGELFF. The CDR3 coding sequence is TGCGCCAGCAGCGATGAGCGAAAAGGCACCGGGGAGCTGTTTTTT.

V gene TRBV5-1 combines with J gene TRBJ2-7; D is unresolved. With 0 bases removed from V and 0 bases from J, the gap between germline ends came to 13 bases. Per germline, CDR1 SGHRS and CDR2 YFSETQ. The CDR3 runs to 16 residues. The CDR3 loop is CASSLGSGLSSYEQYF. CDR3 nucleotide sequence: TGCGCCAGCAGCTTGGGGTCCGGGTTGAGCTCCTACGAGCAGTACTTC.

The genes are TRBV14 and TRBJ2-7; no reliable D call. The CDR3 has 13 amino acids. Germline CDR1 and CDR2: SGHDN and FVKESK. V was cut by 2 bases and J by 6 bases, with 11 bases left in between. The CDR3 nucleotides read TGTGCCAGCAGCCAAAATTTCGCGTCCGAGCAGTACTTC. Amino acid sequence: CASSQNFASEQYF.

V usage is TRBV4-2 and J usage is TRBJ2-3; the D gene is possibly TRBD2 (6 bases). The ends were cut back, 4 bases at V and 2 bases at J, with 16 bases in the middle. The CDR3 contains 16 residues. Germline lookup yields CDR1 LGHNA and CDR2 YNFKEQ. The CDR3 region is CASSLTAAGITDTQYF. The CDR3 nucleotides are TGTGCCAGCAGCCTCACGGCGGCGGGAATCACAGATACGCAGTATTTT.

The chain has TRBV5-4 and TRBJ2-2; no firm D call. The germline V gene encodes CDR1 SGHNT and CDR2 YYREEE (reference sequence). Deletions cut 4 bases from V and 1 base from J, with 11 bases between. The CDR3 length is 15 residues. The CDR3 DNA is TGTGCCAGCAGCCCGGTAGACTTGAACACCGGGGAGCTGTTTTTT. Its protein product is CASSPVDLNTGELFF.

The J gene is TRBJ1-2, the V gene TRBV4-2; D not certain. V lost 2 bases to trimming and J lost 5 bases, with 9 bases between them. This CDR3 is 13 amino acids long. Per the germline V gene, CDR1 is LGHNA and CDR2 is YNFKEQ. This CDR3 reads CASSQISGYGYTF. As DNA, the CDR3 is TGTGCCAGCAGCCAAATTTCAGGTTATGGCTACACCTTC.

J is TRBJ2-5 and V is TRBV19, with 7 bases fitting TRBD2. The J call is in doubt because the DNA end fits TRBJ2-7 better. Germline values: CDR1 LNHDA, CDR2 SQIVND (reference sequence). The CDR3 length is 16 residues. CDR3 in DNA: TGTGCCAGTAGTACCAGGCGACTAGCAGATTCCTACGAGCAGTACTTC. It is translated as CASSTRRLADSYEQYF.

The chain carries TRBV28 and TRBJ1-5, with 7 bases fitting TRBD1. This CDR3 contains 15 residues. Unmatched junction bases numbered 9, after V lost 3 bases and J lost 7 bases. CDR1 is MDHEN, CDR2 SYDVKM, per germline. The CDR3 loop reads CASSFPRGLGQPQHF. CDR3 nucleotides: TGTGCCAGCAGTTTCCCCAGGGGGTTAGGGCAGCCCCAGCATTTT.

The chain has TRBV6-6 and TRBJ1-1; a possible D gene is TRBD1 (6 bases). Trimming removed 6 bases from V and 8 bases from J, with 13 bases in between. The CDR3 is 12 residues long. Germline V gene lookup returns CDR1 MNHNY and CDR2 SVGAGI (reference sequence). The CDR3 nucleotides read TGTGCCAGCAGAGCAGCGGGGGGCGAAGCTTTCTTT. It encodes CASRAAGGEAFF.

This chain connects TRBV9 to TRBJ2-5; maybe TRBD2 (6 bases). The germline V gene encodes CDR1 SGDLS and CDR2 YYNGEE. The CDR3 is 14 residues long. Trimming removed 3 bases at V and 3 bases at J, with 12 bases between. The CDR3 region is CASSGDGGKETQYF. The CDR3 coding sequence is TGTGCCAGCAGCGGGGATGGGGGGAAAGAGACCCAGTACTTC.

The chain uses TRBV28 and TRBJ1-1; D is unresolved. The CDR3 runs 15 residues. Trimming stripped 5 bases from V and 6 bases from J, with 19 bases between. CDR1 is MDHEN, CDR2 SYDVKM, per germline. This CDR3 reads CASSETILLHAEAFF. CDR3 DNA sequence: TGTGCCAGCAGTGAAACAATACTACTGCACGCTGAAGCTTTCTTT.

The CDR3 DNA reads TGTGCCAGCAGTGATTTGGGACAGGCCCAACGACAAGAGACCCAGTACTTC. Its translation: CASSDLGQAQRQETQYF. This chain links TRBV6-1 with TRBJ2-5; 8 bases are shared with TRBD1. The CDR3 loop spans 17 amino acids. CDR1 and CDR2 from the germline V gene are MNHNS and SASEGT. V lost 3 bases, J lost 2 bases, and 11 bases stayed unmatched.